This T cell receptor beta chain originates from a study of T cells after yellow fever vaccination. MiXCR, run by TCRdb on the 5' RACE reads, gives a single entry per CDR3 protein. The data show 350,000 to 450,000 distinct CDR3 sequences, 18% seen once. This clonotype was found a few times. Sequencing used PBMCs, obtained before the yellow fever booster vaccination. The clonotype originates from a man in his late teens or twenties who received the YFV17D yellow fever vaccine.

CDR3 amino acids: CATSRVGSGGADIQYF. CDR3 nucleotide sequence: TGTGCCACCAGCAGAGTGGGTAGCGGGGGGGCGGACATTCAGTACTTC. The chain couples TRBV15 to TRBJ2-4; 11 nucleotides agree with TRBD2. From germline, CDR1 is LNHNV and CDR2 YYDKDF (reference sequence). This CDR3 comprises 16 residues. V gave up 1 base and J gave up 8 bases; unmatched junction bases: 7.